The 20 T cell receptor beta chains reported below all come from one sample, sequenced in a study of shared clonotypes between healthy human individuals. Data came from immunoSEQ multiplex PCR; TCRdb stores just in-frame clones and leaves some out. In the table there are about 980,000 clones, approximately 76% of which are singletons. What was sequenced was memory CD4+ T cells sorted from blood. Indicated subset: CD45RA-negative fraction. The source of these receptors is a man between 18 and 29 years old in good health.

The V call is TRBV30, the J call TRBJ1-5, with D possibly being TRBD1 (5 bases). CDR1 and CDR2 from the germline V gene are GTSNPN and SVGIG (reference sequence). The CDR3 has 12 residues. Trimming pared 2 bases from V and 6 bases from J, leaving 8 bases between. This CDR3 reads CAWSQDSQPQHF. The CDR3 DNA is TGTGCCTGGAGTCAAGACAGTCAGCCCCAGCATTTT.

This clone was counted once. This same CDR3 is encoded by further DNA sequences in the sample. V usage is TRBV7-2 and J usage is TRBJ2-5, with 8 bases aligning to TRBD1. The germline CDR1 and CDR2 sequences are SGHTA and FQGNSA. The CDR3 has 13 residues. J was trimmed by 5 bases and V by 5 bases; bases with no gene match: 4. The CDR3 sequence is CASSPRQGETQYF. In DNA, the CDR3 is TGTGCCAGCAGCCCCCGACAGGGGGAGACCCAGTACTTC.

This clone was detected only a few times. The V call is TRBV10-3, the J call TRBJ1-2; TRBD1 agrees at 8 bases. The CDR3 is 13 residues long. CDR1 is ENHRY, CDR2 SYGVKD, per germline. After removal of 6 bases from V and 8 bases from J, the junction contained 8 bases not matched to a gene. The CDR3 protein is CAIRDPGGVGYTF. The CDR3 coding sequence is TGTGCCATCAGAGACCCAGGGGGCGTGGGCTACACCTTC.

V usage is TRBV27 and J usage is TRBJ2-3; 9 bases match TRBD2. Trimming cost V 6 bases and J 2 bases; bases outside gene matches: 6. The length of the CDR3 is 15 residues. Germline CDR1 and CDR2: MNHEY and SMNVEV (reference sequence). This CDR3 reads CASSMGGRDTDTQYF. CDR3 DNA: TGTGCCAGCAGCATGGGCGGGAGGGACACAGATACGCAGTATTTT.

The chain carries TRBV30 and TRBJ1-1; no reliable D call. V lost 3 bases and J lost 5, with 13 bases in between. The CDR3 spans 13 residues. Germline V CDR1 and CDR2: GTSNPN, SVGIG (reference sequence). The CDR3 nucleotides are TGTGCCTGGAGGACCGGGCGGGGAACTGAAGCTTTCTTT. It encodes CAWRTGRGTEAFF.

The chain joins TRBV9 to TRBJ2-3; TRBD1 is a possible D gene (8 bases). V was pared by 4 bases and J by 4 bases, with 22 bases between. Germline V CDR1 and CDR2: SGDLS, YYNGEE. This CDR3 is 17 amino acids long. CDR3 sequence: CASSPGGTGGGSDTQYF. Written as DNA, the CDR3 is TGTGCCAGCAGCCCCGGGGGGACAGGCGGGGGCTCAGATACGCAGTATTTT.

The V and J genes are TRBV5-1 and TRBJ2-7; possible D gene TRBD1, 6 bases. Between the trimmed V and J ends, which lost 4 bases and 6 bases, there was a span of 20 bases. CDR1 and CDR2 (germline): SGHRS, YFSETQ. This CDR3 is 15 amino acids long. CDR3 in amino acids: CASSVGQIGTFEQYF. The CDR3 coding sequence is TGCGCCAGCAGCGTAGGACAGATCGGCACTTTCGAGCAGTACTTC.

This chain joins TRBV7-2 and TRBJ2-3, with 12 bases fitting TRBD2. This CDR3 is built from 18 residues. V lost 1 base to trimming and J lost 8 bases; unmatched junction nucleotides: 13. CDR1 SGHTA and CDR2 FQGNSA come from the germline V gene. CDR3 DNA: TGTGCCAGCAGCTTAGACGTTTCGCTAGCGGGAGGGGGAGGTACGCAGTATTTT. It specifies CASSLDVSLAGGGGTQYF. Filled out from reference TRBV7-2 and TRBJ2-3, the complete variable domain reads GAGVSQSPSNKVTEKGKDVELRCDPISGHTALYWYRQSLGQGLEFLIYFQGNSAPDKSGLPSDRFSAERTGGSVSTLTIQRTQQEDSAVYLCASSLDVSLAGGGGTQYFGPGTRLTVL.

This clone showed up just once. The chain couples TRBV30 to TRBJ2-2; D call uncertain. Trimming left V 2 bases short and J 1 base short, with 11 bases between. Per germline, CDR1 GTSNPN and CDR2 SVGIG (reference sequence). The CDR3 has 15 residues. The CDR3 is CAWSSADMNTGELFF. The CDR3 nucleotides are TGTGCCTGGAGTTCGGCAGACATGAACACCGGGGAGCTGTTTTTT.

The chain joins TRBV30 to TRBJ1-1; the match to TRBD1 covers 7 bases. The CDR3 has 18 amino acids. V lost 0 bases to trimming and J lost 0 bases; unmatched junction nucleotides: 13. Germline V lookup: CDR1 GTSNPN, CDR2 SVGIG (reference sequence). The CDR3 sequence is CAWSVGGHLTLMNTEAFF. The CDR3 DNA reads as TGTGCCTGGAGTGTAGGGGGCCATCTTACCCTAATGAACACTGAAGCTTTCTTT.

The rearrangement uses TRBV5-1 and TRBJ1-1; possible D gene TRBD1, 6 bases. From germline, CDR1 is SGHRS and CDR2 YFSETQ. V gave up 7 bases and J gave up 5 bases, with 15 bases separating them. The CDR3 has 13 residues. The CDR3 sequence is CASAEGGRTEAFF. The CDR3 DNA reads as TGCGCCAGCGCCGAGGGGGGCAGGACTGAAGCTTTCTTT. The full variable domain, rest sourced from reference TRBV5-1 and TRBJ1-1, is KAGVTQTPRYLIKTRGQQVTLSCSPISGHRSVSWYQQTPGQGLQFLFEYFSETQRNKGNFPGRFSGRQFSNSRSEMNVSTLELGDSALYLCASAEGGRTEAFFGQGTRLTVV.

As regards this clone: Distinct nucleotide sequences in the sample also encode this CDR3. The chain uses TRBV18 and TRBJ2-5, with unresolved D. Trimming pared 3 bases from V and 5 bases from J, leaving 7 bases between. The germline V gene has CDR1 KGHSH and CDR2 LQKENI. The CDR3 loop spans 12 amino acids. The CDR3 region has the DNA TGTGCCAGCTCACCCTCCTTGGAGACCCAGTACTTC. It translates to CASSPSLETQYF.

In DNA form, the CDR3 reads TGTGCCAGCAGGATAACCCGACTAGGCTACAATGAGCAGTTCTTC. This sequence encodes CASRITRLGYNEQFF. The chain employs TRBV6-5 and TRBJ2-1, with D maybe TRBD2 (6 bases). Trimming pared 6 bases from V and 3 bases from J, leaving 15 bases between. The CDR3 spans 15 residues. Germline V lookup: CDR1 MNHEY, CDR2 SVGAGI.

The V and J genes are TRBV10-3 and TRBJ2-3, with 10 bases lining up with TRBD2. The CDR3 spans 15 residues. J gave up 5 bases and V 6 bases, and 8 bases lay outside the gene matches. From germline, CDR1 is ENHRY and CDR2 SYGVKD. For the CDR3, the DNA is TGTGCCATCAGCATCCTAGCGGGGGCCAGAGATACGCAGTATTTT. Translated, it gives CAISILAGARDTQYF.

The gene calls are TRBV5-5 and TRBJ2-2; D not certain. Germline assignment: CDR1 SGHKS and CDR2 YYEKEE (reference sequence). With 4 bases removed from V and 4 bases from J, the gap between germline ends came to 8 bases. The CDR3 consists of 13 residues. CDR3: CASSPQFTGELFF. The CDR3 nucleotides read TGTGCCAGCAGCCCCCAATTCACCGGGGAGCTGTTTTTT.

V usage is TRBV5-1 and J usage is TRBJ1-6; 8 nucleotides line up with TRBD1. V shed 4 bases and J 5 bases; nucleotides not matched to a gene: 8. The CDR3 loop spans 16 amino acids. Germline V CDR1 and CDR2: SGHRS, YFSETQ. The CDR3 sequence: CASSPGTGDNNSPLHF. The CDR3 bases are TGCGCCAGCAGCCCGGGGACAGGAGACAATAATTCACCCCTCCACTTT.

The V call is TRBV6-1, the J call TRBJ1-2; D gene ambiguous. The V end was cut by 8 bases, the J end by 0 bases, with 7 bases between. The germline gives CDR1 MNHNS, CDR2 SASEGT. The CDR3 is made up of 12 amino acids. The CDR3 region has the DNA TGTGCCAGCTCTCTCCCTAACTATGGCTACACCTTC. This sequence encodes CASSLPNYGYTF.

This rearrangement joins TRBV5-1 to TRBJ2-5; weak D call: TRBD1 (5 bases). V gave up 6 bases and J gave up 5 bases, with 14 bases separating them. The germline V gene encodes CDR1 SGHRS and CDR2 YFSETQ. This CDR3 has 13 residues. The CDR3 DNA reads TGCGCCAGCACCCAGCCAGGGATGGAGACCCAGTACTTC. Protein product: CASTQPGMETQYF.

Comments on this clone: At the DNA level, this CDR3 is encoded by other sequences in the same sample as well. The chain employs TRBV6-1 and TRBJ1-5, with D uncertain. The V end was cut by 5 bases, the J end by 1 base, with 9 bases between. The CDR3 is made up of 14 amino acids. Germline V gene sequence: CDR1 MNHNS, CDR2 SASEGT. DNA for the CDR3: TGTGCCAGCAGTCCCGCCGGAAGCAATCAGCCCCAGCATTTT. This sequence encodes CASSPAGSNQPQHF.

The chain joins TRBV7-9 to TRBJ2-3, with a possible D match to TRBD2 (6 bases). CDR1 and CDR2 (germline): SEHNR, FQNEAQ (reference sequence). V gave up 5 bases and J gave up 3 bases, with 18 bases separating them. The length of the CDR3 is 16 residues. The CDR3 DNA sequence: TGTGCCAGCAGCCACGGGACTTCTGAGAGAACAGATACGCAGTATTTT. This translates into CASSHGTSERTDTQYF.